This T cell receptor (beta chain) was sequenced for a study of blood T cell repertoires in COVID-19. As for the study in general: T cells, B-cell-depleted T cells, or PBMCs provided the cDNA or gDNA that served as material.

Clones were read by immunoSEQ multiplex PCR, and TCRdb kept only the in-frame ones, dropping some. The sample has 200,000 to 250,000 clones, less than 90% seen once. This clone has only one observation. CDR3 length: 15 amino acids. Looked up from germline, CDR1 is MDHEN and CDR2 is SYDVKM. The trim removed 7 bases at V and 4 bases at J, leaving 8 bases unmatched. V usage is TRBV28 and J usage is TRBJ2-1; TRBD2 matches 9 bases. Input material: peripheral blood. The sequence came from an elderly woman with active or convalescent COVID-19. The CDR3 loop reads CASTPAGGPYNEQFF. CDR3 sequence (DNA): TGTGCCAGCACTCCAGCGGGAGGCCCTTACAATGAGCAGTTCTTC.